This T cell receptor beta chain was found in a study of T cells after yellow fever vaccination. V dropped 7 bases and J dropped 7 bases, with 13 bases sitting between them. This CDR3 is built from 12 residues. TCRdb re-derived calls from the 5' RACE reads in MiXCR, one entry per CDR3 protein. The repertoire has about 120,000 distinct CDR3 sequences, about 7.2% of them found once; the top ten carry roughly 3%. This clonotype was found many times. Source: CD4+ T cells sorted from PBMCs, taken more than 35 days after the first yellow fever vaccination. This chain links TRBV12-3 or TRBV12-4 with TRBJ1-1, with D perhaps matching TRBD1 (5 bases). This sequence originates from a man younger than 35 who received the YFV17D yellow fever vaccine. This CDR3 reads CASTLSTGEAFF. CDR3 DNA: TGTGCCAGCACTCTCTCCACAGGTGAAGCTTTCTTT.